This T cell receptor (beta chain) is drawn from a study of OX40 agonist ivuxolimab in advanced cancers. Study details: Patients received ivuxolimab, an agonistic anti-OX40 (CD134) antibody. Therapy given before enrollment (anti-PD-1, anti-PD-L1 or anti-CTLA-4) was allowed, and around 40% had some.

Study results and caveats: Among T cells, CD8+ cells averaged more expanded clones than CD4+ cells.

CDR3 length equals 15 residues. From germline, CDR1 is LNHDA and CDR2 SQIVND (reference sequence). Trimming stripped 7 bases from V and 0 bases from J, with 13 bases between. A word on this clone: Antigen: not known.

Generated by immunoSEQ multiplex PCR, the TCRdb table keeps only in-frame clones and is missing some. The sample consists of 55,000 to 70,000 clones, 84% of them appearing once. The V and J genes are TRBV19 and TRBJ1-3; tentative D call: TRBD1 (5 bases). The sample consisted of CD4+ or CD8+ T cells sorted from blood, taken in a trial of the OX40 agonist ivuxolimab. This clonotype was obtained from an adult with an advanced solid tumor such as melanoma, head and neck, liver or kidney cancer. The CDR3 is CASMPGRSSGNTIYF. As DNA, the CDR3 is TGTGCCAGTATGCCGGGACGTTCCTCTGGAAACACCATATATTTT.